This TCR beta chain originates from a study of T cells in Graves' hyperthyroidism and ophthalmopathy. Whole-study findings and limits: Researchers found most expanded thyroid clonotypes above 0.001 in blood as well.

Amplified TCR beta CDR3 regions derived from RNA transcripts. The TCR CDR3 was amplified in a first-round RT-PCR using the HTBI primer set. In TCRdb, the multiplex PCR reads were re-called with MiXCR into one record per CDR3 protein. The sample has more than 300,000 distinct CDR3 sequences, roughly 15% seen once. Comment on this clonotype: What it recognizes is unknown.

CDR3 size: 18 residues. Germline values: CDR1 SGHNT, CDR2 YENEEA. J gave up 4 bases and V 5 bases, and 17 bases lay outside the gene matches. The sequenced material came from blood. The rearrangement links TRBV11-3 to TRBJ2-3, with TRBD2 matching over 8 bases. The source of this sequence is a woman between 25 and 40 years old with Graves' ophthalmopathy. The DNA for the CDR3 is TGTGCCAGCAGCGCAAGCGGCCTCCTAGCGGGCCCTTCAGATACGCAGTATTTT. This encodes CASSASGLLAGPSDTQYF.